This T cell receptor (beta chain) emerged from a study of shared clonotypes between healthy human individuals (dated by TCRdb to about 2020). The study in broad terms: Three men and two women, aged 18 to 49 years, made up the cohort. For each donor, three plates each were used for CD4 naive and CD4 memory, two plates were used for CD8 naive, and one plate was used for CD8 memory. The study deeply sequenced blood TCR repertoires of five healthy adults to estimate repertoire size and the extent of clonotype sharing between individuals. To increase sequencing depth and limit assay-specific biases, TCR repertoire library preparation and sequencing were carried out by different laboratories using diverse techniques. Each donor's leukapheresis produced roughly between roughly 0.85 and 9.5 billion PBMCs.

The donors were healthy, HIV-negative adults with no recently reported acute infections or vaccinations. Only Caucasian adults living in Nashville, Tennessee, USA were represented among the donors. CD4+ T cells were enriched through magnetic negative selection, after which naive cells were positively selected on CD45RA and the remaining negative fraction served as the memory subset. Blood was collected by leukapheresis, and PBMCs were isolated by Ficoll-Histopaque density gradient centrifugation and then cryopreserved in liquid nitrogen vapor phase. Analytical flow cytometry was used to check the purity and quantity of every magnetically sorted T cell population. Genomic DNA was isolated from each sorted fraction and quantified by UV absorbance on a Nanodrop 2000c. The investigation overall reported the following: Because the study included only a small number of donors, the genetic and exposure-history diversity represented was limited. Even with the large sequencing depth, rarefaction of the sorted-subset datasets indicated that sequencing was incomplete. Based on pairwise subsampling, the degree of clonotype sharing among donors was expected to be affected by sequencing depth. Only blood was sampled, and tissue TCR repertoires likely differ from those in blood. Compared with non-shared clonotypes, clonotypes shared by all four sorted-subset donors had higher generation probabilities. Across a handful of donors, approximately 5% of naive CD4, over 3% of naive CD8, 2% to 2.5% of memory CD4, and 0.4% to 0.45% of memory CD8 clonotypes were shared. Larger estimated clonotype richness was generally found for naive subsets than for memory subsets.

V loses 5 bases at its end and J loses 1 base; junction bases beyond the gene matches: 3. CDR1 WSHSY and CDR2 SAAADI were looked up in the germline V gene. The CDR3 starts with the cysteine, ends with the phenylalanine, and has 14 residues. Kept here is only the CDR3 DNA, which spans 42 bases and is read in frame from base 1. TCR CDR3 regions were amplified from genomic DNA by multiplex PCR using the deep immunoSEQ assay. For each cell subset, the extracted genomic DNA was distributed evenly across all wells of several immunoSEQ 96-well plates, and each plate served as one replicate. For sorted subsets, each replicate PCR was loaded with 200 ng genomic DNA, equivalent to 25,000 to 30,000 T cell genomes. The purified libraries were quantified using a Qubit 3.0 fluorometer, sized with a Bioanalyzer 2100, and then quantified again using the KAPA Library Quantification kit. Every immunoSEQ 96-well plate was sequenced on a separate single-read 150-cycle Illumina NextSeq 550 flow cell. Per the authors' processing: Because the immunoSEQ output included only junctional sequences and no quality scores, the filtering could not be the same as the filtering used for full-length reads. To assign V/J genes and CDR3, sequences were annotated using PyIR, a Python wrapper for IgBLAST v1.9, with IMGT germline references. Reads were removed for weak V/J assignments (E-value above 1e-6), missing CDR3, stop codons, out-of-frame junctions, or ambiguous translated residues. V3J clonotypes were defined as sequences sharing an identical inferred V gene, J gene, and CDR3 amino acid sequence. Percentage overlap between repertoires was computed as shared unique clonotypes divided by the size of the smaller repertoire. RTK rarefaction, the Chao1 estimator, and Recon v2.1 estimates of unobserved clonotypes were used to assess repertoire richness. Generation probabilities for all TCRbeta clonotypes obtained by the gDNA method from four donors were computed using OLGA. Imported from immuneACCESS, the table was reduced by TCRdb to in-frame sequences with V and J called. These copies leave out some clones; in studies compared against another copy, an unresolved V gene accounts for under half, and the cause of the remainder is not known. Clone size and the V and J calls come from that table; the DNA yielded D and trimming. Within this sample are some 1.5 million clones, with 96% of them counted one time only. The ten most abundant clones make up approximately 1.1% of the sample.

Turning to this clone: Its target antigen remains unknown. No much larger clonotype is one base removed from it; base qualities were not supplied.

The origin of this receptor is a man aged 30 to 45 in good health. The sequenced material came from naive CD4+ T cells sorted from blood. The meaning of the sample's cell subset or site label: CD45RA+ positively selected. The chain joins TRBV10-2 to TRBJ2-3; 7 central nucleotides agree with TRBD1. Read as DNA, the sequence is TGCGCCAGCAGTATACAGGGGCGCACAGATACGCAGTATTTT. Translated, this gives CASSIQGRTDTQYF.